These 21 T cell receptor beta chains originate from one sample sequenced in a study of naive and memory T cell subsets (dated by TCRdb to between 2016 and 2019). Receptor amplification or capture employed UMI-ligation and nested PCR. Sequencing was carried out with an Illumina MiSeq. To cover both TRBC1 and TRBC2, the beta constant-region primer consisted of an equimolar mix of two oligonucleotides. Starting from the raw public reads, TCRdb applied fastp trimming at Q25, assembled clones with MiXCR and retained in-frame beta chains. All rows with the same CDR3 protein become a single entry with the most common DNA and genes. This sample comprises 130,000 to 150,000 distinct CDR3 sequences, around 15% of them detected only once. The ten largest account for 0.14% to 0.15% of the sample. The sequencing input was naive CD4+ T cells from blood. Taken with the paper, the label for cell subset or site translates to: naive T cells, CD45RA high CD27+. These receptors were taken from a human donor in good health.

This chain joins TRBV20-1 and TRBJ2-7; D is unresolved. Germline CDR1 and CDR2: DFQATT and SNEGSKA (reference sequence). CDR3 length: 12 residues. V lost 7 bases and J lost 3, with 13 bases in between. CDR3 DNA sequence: TGCAGTGTCCCGGACGCGAGCTACGAGCAGTACTTC. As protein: CSVPDASYEQYF.

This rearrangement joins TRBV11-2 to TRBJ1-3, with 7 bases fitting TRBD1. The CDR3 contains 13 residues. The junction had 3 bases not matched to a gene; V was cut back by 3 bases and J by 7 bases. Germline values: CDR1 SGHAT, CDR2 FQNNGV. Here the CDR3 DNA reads TGTGCCAGCAGCTTCGACAGGGAGAACACCATATATTTT. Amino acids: CASSFDRENTIYF.

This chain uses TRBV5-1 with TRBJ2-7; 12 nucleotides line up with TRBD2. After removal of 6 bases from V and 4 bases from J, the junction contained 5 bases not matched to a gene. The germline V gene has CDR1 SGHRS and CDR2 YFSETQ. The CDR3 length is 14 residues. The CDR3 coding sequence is TGCGCCAGCAAGACTAGCGGGAGTATTTACGAGCAGTACTTC. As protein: CASKTSGSIYEQYF.

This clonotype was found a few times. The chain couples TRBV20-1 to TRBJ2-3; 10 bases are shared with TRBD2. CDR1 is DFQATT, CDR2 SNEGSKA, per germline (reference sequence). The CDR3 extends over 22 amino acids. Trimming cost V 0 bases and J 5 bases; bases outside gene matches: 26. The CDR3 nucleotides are TGCAGTGCTAGAGATCATGTTGAAAGAAGGGCTAGCGGGAGTCGGATTGAAGATACGCAGTATTTT. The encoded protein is CSARDHVERRASGSRIEDTQYF.

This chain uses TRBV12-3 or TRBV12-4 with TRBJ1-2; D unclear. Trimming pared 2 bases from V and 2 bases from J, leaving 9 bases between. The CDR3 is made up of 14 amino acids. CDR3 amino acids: CASSLRENNYGYTF. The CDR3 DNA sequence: TGTGCCAGCAGTTTAAGGGAAAACAACTATGGCTACACCTTC.

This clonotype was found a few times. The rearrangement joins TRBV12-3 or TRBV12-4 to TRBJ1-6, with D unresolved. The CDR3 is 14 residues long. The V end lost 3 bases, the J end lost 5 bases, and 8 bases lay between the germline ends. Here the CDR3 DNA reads TGTGCCAGCAGTTTCCCCGGAGATAATTCACCCCTCCACTTT. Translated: CASSFPGDNSPLHF.

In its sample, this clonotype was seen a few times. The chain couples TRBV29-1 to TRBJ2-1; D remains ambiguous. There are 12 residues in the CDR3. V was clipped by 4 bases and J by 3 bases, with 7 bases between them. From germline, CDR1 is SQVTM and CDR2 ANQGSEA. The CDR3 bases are TGCAGCGTTGGGATCGGCTACAATGAGCAGTTCTTC. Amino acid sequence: CSVGIGYNEQFF.

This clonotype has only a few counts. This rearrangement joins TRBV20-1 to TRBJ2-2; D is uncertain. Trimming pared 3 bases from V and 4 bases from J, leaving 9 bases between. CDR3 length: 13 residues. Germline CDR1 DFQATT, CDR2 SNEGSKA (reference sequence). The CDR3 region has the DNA TGCAGTGCTAGGGTTTCTGGCACCGGGGAGCTGTTTTTT. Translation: CSARVSGTGELFF.

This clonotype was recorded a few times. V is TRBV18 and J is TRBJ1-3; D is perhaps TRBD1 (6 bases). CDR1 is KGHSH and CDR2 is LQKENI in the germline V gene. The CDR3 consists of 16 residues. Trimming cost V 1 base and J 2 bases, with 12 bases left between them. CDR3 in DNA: TGTGCCAGCTCACCACAGTCAGGGGCACCTGGAAACACCATATATTTT. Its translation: CASSPQSGAPGNTIYF.

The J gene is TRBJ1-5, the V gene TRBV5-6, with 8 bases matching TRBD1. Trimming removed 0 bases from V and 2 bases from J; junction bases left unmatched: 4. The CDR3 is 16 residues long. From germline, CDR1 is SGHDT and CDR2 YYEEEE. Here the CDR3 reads CASSLATGVGNQPQHF. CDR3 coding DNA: TGTGCCAGCAGCTTGGCGACAGGGGTTGGCAATCAGCCCCAGCATTTT.

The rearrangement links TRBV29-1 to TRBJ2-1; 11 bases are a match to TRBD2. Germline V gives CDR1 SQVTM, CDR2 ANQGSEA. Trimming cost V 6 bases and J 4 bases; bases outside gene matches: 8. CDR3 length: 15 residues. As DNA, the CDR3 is TGCAGCGTGACATATAGCGGGAGGGTTTACAATGAGCAGTTCTTC. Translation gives CSVTYSGRVYNEQFF.

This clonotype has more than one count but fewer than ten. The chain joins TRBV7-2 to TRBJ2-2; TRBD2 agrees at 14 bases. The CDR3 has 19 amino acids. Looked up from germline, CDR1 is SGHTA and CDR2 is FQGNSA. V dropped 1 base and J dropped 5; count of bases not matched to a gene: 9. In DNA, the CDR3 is TGTGCCAGCAGCTTAGTGCGACTAGCGGGAGGGCCGAGAACCGGGGAGCTGTTTTTT. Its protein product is CASSLVRLAGGPRTGELFF. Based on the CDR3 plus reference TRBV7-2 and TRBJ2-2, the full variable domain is GAGVSQSPSNKVTEKGKDVELRCDPISGHTALYWYRQSLGQGLEFLIYFQGNSAPDKSGLPSDRFSAERTGGSVSTLTIQRTQQEDSAVYLCASSLVRLAGGPRTGELFFGEGSRLTVL.

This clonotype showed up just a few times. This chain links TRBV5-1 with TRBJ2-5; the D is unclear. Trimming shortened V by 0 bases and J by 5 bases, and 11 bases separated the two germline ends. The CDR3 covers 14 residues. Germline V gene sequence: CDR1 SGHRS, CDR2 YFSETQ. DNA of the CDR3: TGCGCCAGCAGCTTGGGGCCGGCCCGGGAGACCCAGTACTTC. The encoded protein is CASSLGPARETQYF.

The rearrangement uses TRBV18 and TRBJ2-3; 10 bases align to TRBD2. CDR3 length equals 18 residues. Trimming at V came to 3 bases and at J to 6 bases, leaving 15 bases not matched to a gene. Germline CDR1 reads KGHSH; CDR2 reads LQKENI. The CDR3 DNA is TGTGCCAGCTCACCTATACCGGGACTAGCGTCCCAAGGGGATACGCAGTATTTT. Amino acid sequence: CASSPIPGLASQGDTQYF.

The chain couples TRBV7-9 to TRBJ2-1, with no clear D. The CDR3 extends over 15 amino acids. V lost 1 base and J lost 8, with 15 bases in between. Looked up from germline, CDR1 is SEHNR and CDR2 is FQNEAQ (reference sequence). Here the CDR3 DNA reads TGTGCCAGCAGCTTAGGAGGACCATTGACGGATGAGCAGTTCTTC. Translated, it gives CASSLGGPLTDEQFF.

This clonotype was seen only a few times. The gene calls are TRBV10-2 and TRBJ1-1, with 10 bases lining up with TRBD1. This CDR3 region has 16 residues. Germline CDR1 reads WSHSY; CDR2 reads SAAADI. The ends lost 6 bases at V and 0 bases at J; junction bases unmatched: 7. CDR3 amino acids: CASRTGTGDMNTEAFF. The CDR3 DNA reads TGCGCCAGCAGGACCGGGACAGGGGACATGAACACTGAAGCTTTCTTT.

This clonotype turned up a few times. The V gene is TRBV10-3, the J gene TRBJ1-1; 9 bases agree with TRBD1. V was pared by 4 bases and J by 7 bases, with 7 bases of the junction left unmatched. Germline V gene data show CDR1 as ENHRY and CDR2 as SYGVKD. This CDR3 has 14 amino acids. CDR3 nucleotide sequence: TGTGCCATCAGTGGGGGACAGGGTCGCGGTGAAGCTTTCTTT. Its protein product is CAISGGQGRGEAFF.

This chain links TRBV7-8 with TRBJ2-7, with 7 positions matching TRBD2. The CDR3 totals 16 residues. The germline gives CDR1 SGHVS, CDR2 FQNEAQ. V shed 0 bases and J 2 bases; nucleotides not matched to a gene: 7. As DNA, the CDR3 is TGTGCCAGCAGCTTAGCGCGAAGCGGGATGACCTACGAGCAGTACTTC. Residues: CASSLARSGMTYEQYF. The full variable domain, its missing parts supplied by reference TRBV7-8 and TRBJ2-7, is GAGVSQSPRYKVAKRGQDVALRCDPISGHVSLFWYQQALGQGPEFLTYFQNEAQLDKSGLPSDRFFAERPEGSVSTLKIQRTQQEDSAVYLCASSLARSGMTYEQYFGPGTRLTVT.

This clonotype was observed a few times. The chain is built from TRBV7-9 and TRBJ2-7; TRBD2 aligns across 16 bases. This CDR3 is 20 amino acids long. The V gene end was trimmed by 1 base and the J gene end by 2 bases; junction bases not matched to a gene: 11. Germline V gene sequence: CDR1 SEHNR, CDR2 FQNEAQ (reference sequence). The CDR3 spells CASSLGTPGTSGRATYEQYF. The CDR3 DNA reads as TGTGCCAGCAGCTTAGGGACCCCCGGGACTAGCGGGAGGGCCACCTACGAGCAGTACTTC.

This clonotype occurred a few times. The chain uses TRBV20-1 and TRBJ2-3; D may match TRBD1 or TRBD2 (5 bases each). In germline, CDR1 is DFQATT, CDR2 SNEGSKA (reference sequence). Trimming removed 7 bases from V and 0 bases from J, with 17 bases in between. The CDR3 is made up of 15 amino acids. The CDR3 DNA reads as TGCAGTGTTTTCGGACTGCACAGGAGCACAGATACGCAGTATTTT. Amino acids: CSVFGLHRSTDTQYF.

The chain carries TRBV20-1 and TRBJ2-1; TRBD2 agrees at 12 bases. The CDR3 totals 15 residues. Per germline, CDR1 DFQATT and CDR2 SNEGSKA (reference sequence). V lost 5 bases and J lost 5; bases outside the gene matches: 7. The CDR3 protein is CSAPPLAGGNNEQFF. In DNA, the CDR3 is TGCAGTGCTCCGCCTCTAGCGGGAGGGAACAATGAGCAGTTCTTC.